This TCR beta chain was obtained from a study of blood T cell repertoires in COVID-19. Study context: Donors in the United States, Italy and Spain gave samples during acute or convalescent COVID-19. The cDNA or gDNA used as material had been derived from T cells, B-cell-depleted T cells, or PBMCs.

Looked up from germline, CDR1 is SGHTA and CDR2 is FQGTGA. The junction had 12 bases not matched to a gene; V was cut back by 5 bases and J by 1 base. The CDR3 extends over 20 amino acids. In the original processing: Estimated nucleated cell counts came from reference gene primer amplification. Repertoires were generated with immunoSEQ multiplex PCR, while TCRdb's copy carries only in-frame clones and drops some. The V and J calls and the clone size are those of that table, but D and trimming were determined from the DNA. The data show about 59,000 clones, about 87% seen once. The sequenced sample consisted of peripheral blood. The V and J genes are TRBV7-3 and TRBJ2-3; 16 positions agree with TRBD2. This clonotype originated in a man aged 55 to 70 with active or convalescent COVID-19. The DNA for the CDR3 is TGTGCCAGCAGCCCGGGGACTAGCGGGGGGGCCTCCTGGGGCACAGATACGCAGTATTTT. Protein product: CASSPGTSGGASWGTDTQYF.